This TCR beta chain came from a study of T cell repertoires in cytomegalovirus infection. Study observations and caveats: Identification of carriers of CMV plus the relevant HLA was performed using cumulative public TCR beta family frequency.

This CDR3 spans 16 amino acids. V lost 1 base, J lost 4 bases, and 9 bases stayed unmatched. Per germline, CDR1 MGHRA and CDR2 YSYEKL. TCRdb reprocessed the reads via MiXCR and lists one record per CDR3 protein. The data hold roughly 69,000 distinct CDR3 sequences, with approximately 30% observed a single time. As regards this clonotype: Its antigen is not identified.

The clonotype was recovered from a human donor in good health (CMV status not recorded). Some clones in this sample may be carry-over from other donors' samples. V and J are TRBV4-1 and TRBJ1-2; 7 bases line up with TRBD1. The sequences come from CD8+ T cells from cultured PBMCs, collected from culture after CMV antigen stimulation. The CDR3 DNA sequence: TGCGCCAGCAGCCAAGGCCTAACGGCAGGGGGCTATGGCTACACCTTC. Translated: CASSQGLTAGGYGYTF.